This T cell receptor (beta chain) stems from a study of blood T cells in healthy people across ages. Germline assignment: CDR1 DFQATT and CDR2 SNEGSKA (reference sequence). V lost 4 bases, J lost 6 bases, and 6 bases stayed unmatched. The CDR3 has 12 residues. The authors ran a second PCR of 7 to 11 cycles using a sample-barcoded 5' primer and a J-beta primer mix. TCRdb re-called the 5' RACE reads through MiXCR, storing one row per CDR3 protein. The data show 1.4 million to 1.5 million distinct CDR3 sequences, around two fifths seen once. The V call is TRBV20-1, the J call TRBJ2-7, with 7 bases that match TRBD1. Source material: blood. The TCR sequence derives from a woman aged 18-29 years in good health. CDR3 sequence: CSATRTGCEQYF. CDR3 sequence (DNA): TGCAGTGCTACCAGGACAGGCTGCGAGCAGTACTTC.